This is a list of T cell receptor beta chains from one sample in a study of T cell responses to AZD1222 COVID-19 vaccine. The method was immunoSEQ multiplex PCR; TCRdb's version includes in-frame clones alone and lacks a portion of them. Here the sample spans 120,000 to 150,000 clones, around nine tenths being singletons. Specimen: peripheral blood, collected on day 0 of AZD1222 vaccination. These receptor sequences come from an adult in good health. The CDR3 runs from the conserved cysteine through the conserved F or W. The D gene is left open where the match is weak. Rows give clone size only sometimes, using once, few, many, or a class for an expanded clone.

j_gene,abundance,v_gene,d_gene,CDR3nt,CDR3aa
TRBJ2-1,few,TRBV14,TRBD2,TGTGCCAGCAGCCAGAAAACGACTAGCCGCTACAATGAGCAGTTCTTC,CASSQKTTSRYNEQFF
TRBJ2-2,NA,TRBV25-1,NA,TGTGCCAGCAGAAATTCCGCGGACACCGGGGAGCTGTTTTTT,CASRNSADTGELFF
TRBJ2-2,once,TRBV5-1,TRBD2,TGCGCCAGCAGCTTGGCTAGCGGGAGGCTGAACACCGGGGAGCTGTTTTTT,CASSLASGRLNTGELFF
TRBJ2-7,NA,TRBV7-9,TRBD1,TGTGCCAGCAGCCAGACAGGGGACGAGCAGTACTTC,CASSQTGDEQYF
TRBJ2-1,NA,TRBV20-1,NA,TGCAGTGCTAGTACAAGCGGAGGCTCCTACAATGAGCAGTTCTTC,CSASTSGGSYNEQFF
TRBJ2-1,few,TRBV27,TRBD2,TGTGCCAGCAGTTCGACTAGCGGGAGGGCCTATGAGCAGTTCTTC,CASSSTSGRAYEQFF
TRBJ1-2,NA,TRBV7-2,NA,TGTGCCAGCAGTCGGGACGCTCCGCATGGCTACACCTTC,CASSRDAPHGYTF
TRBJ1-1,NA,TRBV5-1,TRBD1,TGCGCCAGCAGCACGGGTCGACAGGGCCACGAACGGCGGAACACTGAAGCTTTCTTT,CASSTGRQGHERRNTEAFF
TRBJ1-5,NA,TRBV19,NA,TGTGCCAGTAGTAACACAGATAATCAGCCCCAGCATTTT,CASSNTDNQPQHF
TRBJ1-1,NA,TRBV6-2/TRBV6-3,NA,TGTGCCAGCAGTTACCTCCCGCCAGCGGGCACTGAAGCTTTCTTT,CASSYLPPAGTEAFF
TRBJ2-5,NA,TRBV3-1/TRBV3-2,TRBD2,TGTGCCAGCAGCCGAGGGACTAGCGGGGACGGAGAGACCCAGTACTTC,CASSRGTSGDGETQYF
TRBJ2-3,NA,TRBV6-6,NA,TGTGCCAGCAGTTTGACCACAGATACGCAGTATTTT,CASSLTTDTQYF
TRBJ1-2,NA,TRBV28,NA,TGTGCCAGCAGTCCACCTCTTATTGCCGGCTACACCTTC,CASSPPLIAGYTF
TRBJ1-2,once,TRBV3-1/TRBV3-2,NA,TGTGCCAGCAGCCAAGAATCGGTGAAAATACGGAGCAGCTATGGCTACACCTTC,CASSQESVKIRSSYGYTF
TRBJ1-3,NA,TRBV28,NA,TGTGCCAGCAGTTCCCAGGCCCACTCTGGAAACACCATATATTTT,CASSSQAHSGNTIYF
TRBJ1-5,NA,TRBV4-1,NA,TGCGCCAGCAGCCAAGTACTTATGGGGGCAAGCAATCAGCCCCAGCATTTT,CASSQVLMGASNQPQHF
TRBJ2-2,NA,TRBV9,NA,TGTGCCAGCAGCGTGTGGGACGCGAACACCGGGGAGCTGTTTTTT,CASSVWDANTGELFF